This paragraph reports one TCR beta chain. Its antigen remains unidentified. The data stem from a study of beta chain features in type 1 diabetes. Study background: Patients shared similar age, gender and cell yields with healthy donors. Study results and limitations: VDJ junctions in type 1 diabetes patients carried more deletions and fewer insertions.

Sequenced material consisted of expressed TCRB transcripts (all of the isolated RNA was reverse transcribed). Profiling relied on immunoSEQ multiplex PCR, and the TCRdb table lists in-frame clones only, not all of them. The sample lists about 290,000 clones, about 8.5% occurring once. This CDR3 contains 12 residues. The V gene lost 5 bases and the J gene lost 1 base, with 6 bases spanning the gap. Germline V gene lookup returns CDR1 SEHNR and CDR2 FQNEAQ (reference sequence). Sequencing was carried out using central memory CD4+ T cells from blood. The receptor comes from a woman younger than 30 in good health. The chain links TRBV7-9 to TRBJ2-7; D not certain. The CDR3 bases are TGTGCCAGCAGCACGAAGTCCTACGAGCAGTACTTC. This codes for CASSTKSYEQYF.